These 12 T cell receptor beta chains came from one sample sequenced in a study of OX40 agonist ivuxolimab in advanced cancers. The assay was immunoSEQ multiplex PCR, and TCRdb's table has in-frame clones only and misses some. The sample has over 150,000 clones, 90% to 95% seen once; the top ten hold around 0.33%. The sequencing here drew on CD4+ or CD8+ T cells sorted from blood, taken in a trial of the OX40 agonist ivuxolimab. These receptors came from an adult with an advanced solid tumor such as melanoma, head and neck, liver or kidney cancer.

This clone was observed a single time. This chain uses TRBV19 with TRBJ2-3; 8 bases agree with TRBD1. J was trimmed by 5 bases and V by 10 bases; bases with no gene match: 8. Germline V gene lookup returns CDR1 LNHDA and CDR2 SQIVND (reference sequence). This CDR3 region has 13 residues. The CDR3 coding sequence is TGTGCCACCACGGACAGGGCTGGAGATACGCAGTATTTT. It is translated as CATTDRAGDTQYF.

The chain couples TRBV27 to TRBJ2-7, with 9 bases fitting TRBD1. Germline V gene data show CDR1 as MNHEY and CDR2 as SMNVEV (reference sequence). V shed 0 bases, J shed 2 bases, and the junction held 11 bases outside the gene matches. There are 18 residues in the CDR3. CDR3 protein: CASSLSTRTGDIAYEQYF. The CDR3 DNA reads as TGTGCCAGCAGTTTATCGACCCGGACAGGGGATATCGCCTACGAGCAGTACTTC.

The chain carries TRBV7-2 and TRBJ2-1; possible D gene TRBD1, 6 bases. The CDR3 sequence is 15 residues long. Trimming shortened V by 6 bases and J by 0 bases, and 12 bases separated the two germline ends. The germline CDR1 and CDR2 sequences are SGHTA and FQGNSA. The CDR3 region is CASSIDRSSYNEQFF. The CDR3 DNA sequence: TGTGCCAGCAGTATCGACAGGAGCTCCTACAATGAGCAGTTCTTC.

The genes are TRBV11-2 and TRBJ1-1; 7 bases map to TRBD1. The germline CDR1 and CDR2 sequences are SGHAT and FQNNGV. This CDR3 comprises 14 residues. V gave up 1 base and J gave up 10 bases; unmatched junction bases: 9. Written as DNA, the CDR3 is TGTGCCAGCAGCTTAGGGAGTACAGGGGTCCGAGCTTTCTTT. Amino acid sequence: CASSLGSTGVRAFF.

The rearrangement links TRBV15 to TRBJ1-2; TRBD1 might be the D (6 bases). CDR1 is LNHNV and CDR2 is YYDKDF in the germline V gene (reference sequence). V lost 3 bases, J lost 8 bases, and 7 bases lay in between. The CDR3 consists of 11 residues. The CDR3 bases are TGTGCCACCAGCAGGACAGGAGGCTACACCTTC. Translation: CATSRTGGYTF.

On this clone itself: The sample has other DNA sequences that encode this CDR3 too. The V gene is TRBV7-2, the J gene TRBJ2-7, with D possibly TRBD1 on 8 matching bases. V gave up 3 bases and J gave up 4 bases, with 13 bases separating them. The germline V gene has CDR1 SGHTA and CDR2 FQGNSA. The CDR3 is 14 residues long. CDR3 nucleotides: TGTGCCAGCAGCTTCACAGGGGGGGATTACGAGCAGTACTTC. This translates into CASSFTGGDYEQYF.

The rearrangement uses TRBV2 and TRBJ2-3, with TRBD1 as a possible D gene (5 bases). This CDR3 region has 12 residues. V was pared by 7 bases and J by 2 bases, with 7 bases between. From germline, CDR1 is SNHLY and CDR2 FYNNEI. In DNA, the CDR3 is TGTGCCAGCAACAGGCTCACAGATACGCAGTATTTT. Its translation is CASNRLTDTQYF.

This chain connects TRBV9 to TRBJ1-5; D unresolved. Trimming removed 0 bases from V and 9 bases from J, with 10 bases in between. Germline CDR1 SGDLS, CDR2 YYNGEE. The CDR3 contains 13 residues. CDR3 coding DNA: TGTGCCAGCAGCGTAGGACTCCAGCTGCCCCAGCATTTT. It codes for CASSVGLQLPQHF.

The chain combines TRBV18 with TRBJ1-6, with 10 bases aligning to TRBD1. The germline V gene has CDR1 KGHSH and CDR2 LQKENI. The J segment lost 7 bases and the V segment lost 1 base, leaving 13 bases of the junction unmatched. CDR3 length: 19 amino acids. CDR3 bases: TGTGCCAGCTCACCACAACGGACAGGGGGGGGTCAAGGGAATTCACCCCTCCACTTT. This gives the protein CASSPQRTGGGQGNSPLHF. The full variable domain, in which reference TRBV18 and TRBJ1-6 provide the parts outside the CDR3, is NAGVMQNPRHLVRRRGQEARLRCSPMKGHSHVYWYRQLPEEGLKFMVYLQKENIIDESGMPKERFSAEFPKEGPSILRIQQVVRGDSAAYFCASSPQRTGGGQGNSPLHFGNGTRLTVT.

V is TRBV5-5 and J is TRBJ2-3, with D possibly TRBD2 on 6 matching bases. V was trimmed by 4 bases and J by 2 bases, leaving 17 bases between them. This CDR3 region has 16 residues. Germline CDR1 is SGHKS and CDR2 is YYEKEE (reference sequence). CDR3 nucleotides: TGTGCCAGCAGCCTTGGAGGAGGGGTTTACACAGATACGCAGTATTTT. Encoded protein: CASSLGGGVYTDTQYF.

The chain recombines TRBV4-1 with TRBJ2-5; the match to TRBD1 covers 7 bases. The J segment lost 6 bases and the V segment lost 0 bases, leaving 4 bases of the junction unmatched. The CDR3 totals 14 residues. Germline V CDR1 and CDR2: MGHRA, YSYEKL. The CDR3 nucleotides are TGCGCCAGCAGCCAAGAAAGGGGGCGGCAGACCCAGTACTTC. Translating gives CASSQERGRQTQYF.

Written as DNA, the CDR3 is TGTGCCAGCAGCGTAGGACGGGACAGGGTAGACTATGGCTACACCTTC. Translation: CASSVGRDRVDYGYTF. This chain links TRBV9 with TRBJ1-2, with 9 bases fitting TRBD1. The germline V gene has CDR1 SGDLS and CDR2 YYNGEE. The V segment lost 0 bases and the J segment 3 bases; nucleotides outside the gene matches: 6. This CDR3 is built from 16 residues.